A single T cell receptor beta chain is shown here with its context. Its antigen is unknown. At one end the junction does not follow the germline gene, possibly because of a read error. Each donor supplied approximately 10 milliliters of peripheral blood. The data originate from a study of blood T cells in healthy people across ages. Points from the study as a whole: The CMV status of each donor remained undetermined, and this could have confounded shifts in expanded clonotypes. Samples with more naive T cells showed higher observed beta diversity. It was the long-lived donors that had more naive CD4+ cells and higher diversity than aged donors.

The CDR3 contains 14 residues. The germline CDR1 and CDR2 sequences are SGHVS and FNYEAQ. For the second PCR, which ran for roughly 6 to 12 cycles, a sample-barcoded 5' primer and a J-beta primer mix were used. In TCRdb, the 5' RACE reads were re-called with MiXCR into one record per CDR3 protein. Of 1.5 million to 2 million distinct CDR3 sequences listed, 25% to 30% are singletons. V usage is TRBV7-6 and J usage is TRBJ1-5; no clear D gene. The sequenced sample consisted of blood. The clonotype comes from a woman in her twenties or thirties in good health. The CDR3 here is CAGSSDGSNQPQHF. CDR3 nucleotides: TGTGCCGGCAGTTCGGACGGGTCAAATCAGCCCCAGCATTTT.